The rows below give T cell receptor beta chains drawn from one sample of a study of T cell responses to AZD1222 COVID-19 vaccine. The protocol was immunoSEQ multiplex PCR, while the TCRdb copy is restricted to in-frame clones and leaves out a portion. This repertoire shows roughly 150,000 clones, around 89% found once; its top ten account for more than 2%. The sample here was peripheral blood, taken on day 0 of AZD1222 vaccination. The receptors were sampled from an adult in good health. The conserved cysteine and the conserved F or W are not part of the CDR3 here. Clone sizes are given selectively: once, few, many, or a class where the clone is expanded.

cdr3_aa: ASSLVGQGRKLF
clone_size: -
v_call: TRBV7-2

cdr3_aa: ASSPGPGSYNEQF
clone_size: -
v_call: TRBV7-2

cdr3_aa: ASSSAGGKVGEAF
clone_size: -
v_call: TRBV11-3

cdr3_aa: ASSLERQGKGYGYT
clone_size: -
v_call: TRBV5-1

cdr3_aa: ASSYSTGVGYT
clone_size: once
v_call: TRBV6-5

cdr3_aa: ASRVQGTTDTQY
clone_size: -
v_call: TRBV28

cdr3_aa: ASSYTYRHTEAF
clone_size: few
v_call: TRBV6-2/TRBV6-3

cdr3_aa: ASRGLGSYNEQF
clone_size: few
v_call: TRBV6-5

cdr3_aa: SVEAGYTGELF
clone_size: -
v_call: TRBV29-1

cdr3_aa: ASSFSSYNSPLH
clone_size: few
v_call: TRBV27

cdr3_aa: ASSIHWEETQY
clone_size: once
v_call: TRBV19

cdr3_aa: ASSLWREGKGTQY
clone_size: -
v_call: TRBV27

cdr3_aa: ASSLGGFNGELF
clone_size: -
v_call: TRBV11-3

cdr3_aa: ASSGDRAGQPQH
clone_size: once
v_call: TRBV27